Below, 30 T cell receptor beta chains from the same sample are listed, as sequenced in a study of cytomegalovirus exposure and HLA in healthy donors. In the PCR, 60 Vbeta and 13 Jbeta primers were used. Sequencing used immunoSEQ multiplex PCR; TCRdb keeps in-frame clones, though not all of them. The table records around 110,000 clones, about 80% of them present only once. The sample was PBMCs. The receptor source for this set is a young man in good health and CMV-seropositive.

The CDR3 protein is CASSREHFNRHEQYF. CDR3 nucleotides: TGCGCCAGCAGTCGGGAACACTTTAATAGGCACGAGCAGTACTTC. The chain recombines TRBV4-3 with TRBJ2-5, with D possibly TRBD2 on 5 matching bases. The better agreement between TRBJ2-7 and the DNA end casts doubt on the J call. CDR1 is LGHNA, CDR2 YSLEER, per germline. The CDR3 covers 15 residues.

Only a few counts were recorded for this clone. This rearrangement joins TRBV19 to TRBJ1-5; D is possibly TRBD1 (6 bases). V lost 4 bases, J lost 2 bases, and 18 bases lay in between. The CDR3 has 17 amino acids. Germline V gene lookup returns CDR1 LNHDA and CDR2 SQIVND (reference sequence). In nucleotides, the CDR3 is TGTGCCAGTAGTAACTCGCGGGGGGCGGTGGGCAATCAGCCCCAGCATTTT. Its protein is CASSNSRGAVGNQPQHF.

In its sample, this clone was seen a few times. The chain carries TRBV28 and TRBJ1-5, with TRBD1 as a possible D gene (5 bases). With 6 bases removed from V and 1 base from J, the gap between germline ends came to 13 bases. This CDR3 spans 15 amino acids. In germline, CDR1 is MDHEN, CDR2 SYDVKM. The DNA for the CDR3 is TGTGCCAGCAGGGGCTTCCCAGGGAGCAATCAGCCCCAGCATTTT. As protein: CASRGFPGSNQPQHF. Looking up the rest from reference TRBV28 and TRBJ1-5 gives the full variable domain: DVKVTQSSRYLVKRTGEKVFLECVQDMDHENMFWYRQDPGLGLRLIYFSYDVKMKEKGDIPEGYSVSREKKERFSLILESASTNQTSMYLCASRGFPGSNQPQHFGDGTRLSIL.

This sequence joins TRBV11-2 and TRBJ2-7; D is possibly TRBD2 (5 bases). Per the germline V gene, CDR1 is SGHAT and CDR2 is FQNNGV. Trimming removed 5 bases from V and 0 bases from J, with 11 bases in between. This CDR3 comprises 14 residues. CDR3 DNA sequence: TGTGCCAGCAGCGCCCCGGAGGACTCCTACGAGCAGTACTTC. This gives the protein CASSAPEDSYEQYF.

This rearrangement joins TRBV25-1 to TRBJ2-2, with 7 bases identical to TRBD2. The CDR3 length is 18 residues. Germline CDR1 and CDR2: MGHDK and SYGVNS. V shed 4 bases and J 5 bases; nucleotides not matched to a gene: 16. CDR3 coding DNA: TGTGCCAGCAGTGGTGTGGGGTACCGGCCCGGGGGGACCGGGGAGCTGTTTTTT. Translated: CASSGVGYRPGGTGELFF. The whole variable domain, filled in from reference TRBV25-1 and TRBJ2-2, reads EADIYQTPRYLVIGTGKKITLECSQTMGHDKMYWYQQDPGMELHLIHYSYGVNSTEKGDLSSESTVSRIRTEHFPLTLESARPSHTSQYLCASSGVGYRPGGTGELFFGEGSRLTVL.

This chain links TRBV2 with TRBJ1-5, with TRBD1 identical over 8 bases. Trimming at V came to 6 bases and at J to 2 bases, leaving 9 bases not matched to a gene. Germline V gene lookup returns CDR1 SNHLY and CDR2 FYNNEI. The CDR3 spans 16 residues. The CDR3 DNA reads as TGTGCCAGCAGGCCCCACAGGGGGGCCGGCAATCAGCCCCAGCATTTT. It specifies CASRPHRGAGNQPQHF.

This clone appeared a single time. For the CDR3, the DNA is TGCAGCGCTACTTTAGCGGGAGGAATAACAGATACGCAGTATTTT. It encodes CSATLAGGITDTQYF. The chain is built from TRBV29-1 and TRBJ2-3; 10 bases are a match to TRBD2. Germline values: CDR1 SQVTM, CDR2 ANQGSEA. The CDR3 has 15 residues. V gave up 7 bases and J gave up 3 bases; unmatched junction bases: 10.

The chain is built from TRBV5-4 and TRBJ2-7; 10 bases are a match to TRBD2. Germline V gene data show CDR1 as SGHNT and CDR2 as YYREEE (reference sequence). The ends lost 4 bases at V and 4 bases at J; junction bases unmatched: 8. The CDR3 totals 15 residues. In DNA, the CDR3 is TGTGCCAGCAGCCTGGGACTAGCGTCGATTTACGAGCAGTACTTC. Protein sequence: CASSLGLASIYEQYF.

The chain employs TRBV4-2 and TRBJ2-1, with TRBD2 matching over 8 bases. After removal of 1 base from V and 15 bases from J, the junction contained 14 bases not matched to a gene. Germline V gene sequence: CDR1 LGHNA, CDR2 YNFKEQ. This CDR3 is built from 15 residues. The CDR3 DNA reads TGTGCCAGCAGCCAAGCCCCGGGGGGGAGCCTCGGGGCGTTCTTC. It encodes CASSQAPGGSLGAFF.

In its sample, this clone was seen a few times. The CDR3 region is CASSPRTGRGVVGYTF. As DNA, the CDR3 is TGTGCCAGCAGTCCACGGACAGGGAGGGGGGTCGTTGGCTACACCTTC. The V gene is TRBV28, the J gene TRBJ1-2, with TRBD1 matching over 8 bases. V lost 5 bases, J lost 7 bases, and 15 bases stayed unmatched. Germline V gene data show CDR1 as MDHEN and CDR2 as SYDVKM. The CDR3 is made up of 16 amino acids.

The chain is built from TRBV29-1 and TRBJ2-5; 12 nucleotides agree with TRBD2. The CDR3 has 16 residues. V gave up 2 bases and J gave up 4 bases; unmatched junction bases: 8. CDR1 and CDR2 from the germline V gene are SQVTM and ANQGSEA. The CDR3 loop reads CSVEWGALAGGETQYF. The DNA for the CDR3 is TGCAGCGTTGAATGGGGGGCACTAGCGGGAGGAGAGACCCAGTACTTC.

J is TRBJ2-7 and V is TRBV5-1; 7 nucleotides match TRBD1. Trimming removed 7 bases from V and 0 bases from J; junction bases left unmatched: 16. In germline, CDR1 is SGHRS, CDR2 YFSETQ. The CDR3 loop spans 17 amino acids. The CDR3, as DNA: TGCGCCAGCCATGCCGGGACAGACTCCGTGAGCTCCTACGAGCAGTACTTC. Its translation: CASHAGTDSVSSYEQYF.

The chain joins TRBV19 to TRBJ1-5; TRBD1 matches at 7 bases. The germline V gene encodes CDR1 LNHDA and CDR2 SQIVND (reference sequence). The CDR3 length is 15 residues. J gave up 0 bases and V 7 bases, and 6 bases lay outside the gene matches. The CDR3 protein is CASTPTGTSNQPQHF. CDR3 nucleotide sequence: TGTGCCAGTACCCCGACAGGGACTAGCAATCAGCCCCAGCATTTT.

This clone was counted a single time. In DNA form, the CDR3 reads TGTGCCAGCAGCCTCGGGACAGCGAACTACAATGAGCAGTTCTTC. Its translation: CASSLGTANYNEQFF. V usage is TRBV7-3 and J usage is TRBJ2-1; 7 bases agree with TRBD1. Germline values: CDR1 SGHTA, CDR2 FQGTGA. The CDR3 extends over 15 amino acids. The J segment lost 3 bases and the V segment lost 5 bases, leaving 7 bases of the junction unmatched.

This chain links TRBV7-6 with TRBJ1-5, with 9 nucleotides matching TRBD1. Germline V gene data show CDR1 as SGHVS and CDR2 as FNYEAQ. After removal of 4 bases from V and 7 bases from J, the junction contained 5 bases not matched to a gene. The CDR3 consists of 14 residues. The CDR3 spells CASSSGQGRQPQHF. CDR3 bases: TGTGCCAGCAGCTCCGGACAGGGGAGACAGCCCCAGCATTTT.

The chain has TRBV30 and TRBJ1-5; the D gene is possibly TRBD1 (6 bases). V was pared by 5 bases and J by 3 bases, with 11 bases between. The length of the CDR3 is 13 residues. The germline gives CDR1 GTSNPN, CDR2 SVGIG (reference sequence). Here the CDR3 reads CAWADRFNQPQHF. The CDR3 DNA follows: TGTGCCTGGGCGGACAGATTCAATCAGCCCCAGCATTTT. Full variable domain (remainder filled in from reference TRBV30 and TRBJ1-5): SQTIHQWPATLVQPVGSPLSLECTVEGTSNPNLYWYRQAAGRGLQLLFYSVGIGQISSEVPQNLSASRPQDRQFILSSKKLLLSDSGFYLCAWADRFNQPQHFGDGTRLSIL.

The chain combines TRBV9 with TRBJ2-7; 7 nucleotides line up with TRBD1. Germline CDR1 is SGDLS and CDR2 is YYNGEE. CDR3 length equals 16 residues. V was pared by 4 bases and J by 2 bases, with 12 bases of the junction left unmatched. The CDR3, as DNA: TGTGCCAGCAGCCCCCAGACAGGGTTACTAGCCTACGAGCAGTACTTC. Protein: CASSPQTGLLAYEQYF. The entire variable domain, with the rest obtained from reference TRBV9 and TRBJ2-7, is as follows: DSGVTQTPKHLITATGQRVTLRCSPRSGDLSVYWYQQSLDQGLQFLIQYYNGEERAKGNILERFSAQQFPDLHSELNLSSLELGDSALYFCASSPQTGLLAYEQYFGPGTRLTVT.

J is TRBJ2-2 and V is TRBV6-5; perhaps TRBD2 as D (7 bases). V was cut by 0 bases and J by 6 bases, with 14 bases left in between. The CDR3 sequence is 16 residues long. The germline CDR1 and CDR2 sequences are MNHEY and SVGAGI. For the CDR3, the DNA is TGTGCCAGCAGTTACTCGTGGGGGGCGGGGGCCGGGGAGCTGTTTTTT. It is translated as CASSYSWGAGAGELFF.

The rearrangement joins TRBV4-1 to TRBJ2-5, with D perhaps TRBD2 (6 bases). CDR3 length: 14 residues. V lost 1 base and J 5 bases, leaving 11 bases between the germline ends. The germline gives CDR1 MGHRA, CDR2 YSYEKL. CDR3 nucleotide sequence: TGCGCCAGCAGCCAAGCTGGAGGGCGGGAGACCCAGTACTTC. It codes for CASSQAGGRETQYF.

The V and J genes are TRBV10-1 and TRBJ1-2; TRBD1 agrees at 10 bases. This CDR3 has 12 amino acids. The germline gives CDR1 WNHNN, CDR2 SYGVQD (reference sequence). V gave up 4 bases and J gave up 7 bases; unmatched junction bases: 0. The CDR3 reads CASSGDRGGYTF. For the CDR3, the DNA is TGCGCCAGCAGTGGGGACAGGGGTGGCTACACCTTC.

The chain is built from TRBV9 and TRBJ1-6; 11 positions match TRBD1. Per germline, CDR1 SGDLS and CDR2 YYNGEE. V dropped 4 bases and J dropped 13; count of bases not matched to a gene: 7. There are 14 residues in the CDR3. Here the CDR3 DNA reads TGTGCCAGCAGCCTCCGGACAGGGGGCCCTCCCCTCCACTTT. It translates to CASSLRTGGPPLHF.

The chain carries TRBV6-1 and TRBJ2-7; D might be TRBD1 (6 bases). CDR3 length: 15 amino acids. Between the trimmed V and J ends, which lost 3 bases and 2 bases, there was a span of 14 bases. Per germline, CDR1 MNHNS and CDR2 SASEGT. CDR3 bases: TGTGCCAGCAGTGAGTACCGGGACATCACCTACGAGCAGTACTTC. This encodes CASSEYRDITYEQYF.

The genes are TRBV9 and TRBJ2-7; D might be TRBD2 (6 bases). V shed 4 bases and J shed 5 bases, with 13 bases lying between them. The CDR3 has 13 amino acids. Germline CDR1 SGDLS, CDR2 YYNGEE. The CDR3 is CASSPGTYHEQYF. The CDR3 nucleotides read TGTGCCAGCAGCCCAGGGACTTACCACGAGCAGTACTTC.

This clone was observed a few times. The chain has TRBV6-4 and TRBJ2-2; D might be TRBD2 (7 bases). The CDR3 loop spans 15 amino acids. Germline values: CDR1 MRHNA, CDR2 SNTAGT. V lost 5 bases and J lost 4, with 14 bases in between. The CDR3 DNA follows: TGTGCCAGCAGTCCTAGCGGAGGGGGCACCGGGGAGCTGTTTTTT. It codes for CASSPSGGGTGELFF.

V is TRBV13 and J is TRBJ2-7, with 13 bases identical to TRBD2. This CDR3 has 17 amino acids. Trimming took 4 bases from V and 2 from J; bases not matched to a gene: 8. Germline V gives CDR1 PRHDT, CDR2 FYEKMQ (reference sequence). For the CDR3, the DNA is TGTGCCAGCAGCTACCGCGGGACTAGCGGGGCCCCCTACGAGCAGTACTTC. It yields the protein CASSYRGTSGAPYEQYF.

V usage is TRBV6-1 and J usage is TRBJ2-4; D unclear. Germline V lookup: CDR1 MNHNS, CDR2 SASEGT. Trimming left V 3 bases short and J 4 bases short, with 16 bases between. The CDR3 sequence is 16 residues long. The CDR3 nucleotides read TGTGCCAGCAGTGATAGTCGCAGACTCCAAAAAAACATTCAGTACTTC. Residues: CASSDSRRLQKNIQYF.

The CDR3 here is CASSQHFGLQGTPGAANYGYTF. In nucleotides, the CDR3 is TGTGCCAGCAGCCAACATTTTGGGTTACAGGGGACACCGGGAGCTGCTAACTATGGCTACACCTTC. This chain links TRBV14 with TRBJ1-2; 7 nucleotides agree with TRBD1. With V trimmed by 2 bases and J by 0 bases, 24 bases remained unmatched. This CDR3 is built from 22 residues. The germline gives CDR1 SGHDN, CDR2 FVKESK.

In its sample, this clone was seen a few times. The V gene is TRBV4-3, the J gene TRBJ1-2, with D perhaps TRBD1 (5 bases). The CDR3 extends over 14 amino acids. V shed 1 base and J shed 5 bases, with 11 bases lying between them. Looked up from germline, CDR1 is LGHNA and CDR2 is YSLEER. DNA of the CDR3: TGCGCCAGCAGCCAAGTCTCCAGGGCTTATGGCTACACCTTC. It specifies CASSQVSRAYGYTF.

This sequence joins TRBV7-3 and TRBJ2-4; 8 nucleotides agree with TRBD1. The length of the CDR3 is 16 residues. CDR1 is SGHTA and CDR2 is FQGTGA in the germline V gene. V was pared by 2 bases and J by 6 bases, with 9 bases of the junction left unmatched. CDR3 in amino acids: CASSLPRDRRGNIQYF. The CDR3 nucleotides are TGTGCCAGCAGCTTACCCCGGGACAGGAGGGGAAACATTCAGTACTTC.

The V and J genes are TRBV5-4 and TRBJ2-5; perhaps TRBD1 as D (8 bases). Germline V gene sequence: CDR1 SGHNT, CDR2 YYREEE (reference sequence). Deletions cut 5 bases from V and 5 bases from J, with 16 bases between. This CDR3 is 14 amino acids long. The CDR3 DNA reads TGTGCCAGCAGTCAGGACAGGGAGGGGGAGACCCAGTACTTC. Protein sequence: CASSQDREGETQYF.